This T cell receptor beta chain originates from a study of T cell changes during pregnancy in multiple sclerosis. Only in-frame clones appear in the TCRdb table, and some are missing; sequencing was by immunoSEQ multiplex PCR. The table lists 30,000 to 40,000 clones, 90% of them singletons, with over 0.45% in the top ten. The CDR3 loop spans 15 amino acids. Trimming removed 3 bases at V and 2 bases at J, with 12 bases between. Germline V gene lookup returns CDR1 SNHLY and CDR2 FYNNEI. Sequences were derived from CD4+ T cells from peripheral blood mononuclear cells, sampled in the second trimester of pregnancy. The V gene is TRBV2, the J gene TRBJ2-3; D unresolved. The sequence was obtained from a female donor with multiple sclerosis, enrolled in a pregnancy study. CDR3 DNA sequence: TGTGCCAGCAGTGATGGGCGCAGCTTCACAGATACGCAGTATTTT. Amino acid sequence: CASSDGRSFTDTQYF. Together with reference TRBV2 and TRBJ2-3, the CDR3 gives the full variable domain: EPEVTQTPSHQVTQMGQEVILRCVPISNHLYFYWYRQILGQKVEFLVSFYNNEISEKSEIFDDQFSVERPDGSNFTLKIRSTKLEDSAMYFCASSDGRSFTDTQYFGPGTRLTVL.